This T cell receptor beta chain was retrieved from a study of blood T cell repertoires in COVID-19. Looked up from germline, CDR1 is SGHKS and CDR2 is YYEKEE (reference sequence). The V and J ends lost 4 bases and 2 bases, in that order; junction bases with no gene match: 14. The CDR3 has 17 amino acids. TCRdb's copy holds only in-frame clones and misses some; the assay was immunoSEQ multiplex PCR. The table includes some 210,000 clones, approximately 85% detected once. This TCR was sampled from a woman in her forties or fifties with active or convalescent COVID-19. The V call is TRBV5-5, the J call TRBJ2-5; 7 bases align to TRBD2. Sequencing used peripheral blood. The CDR3 is CASSRSGAGLKQETQYF. CDR3 nucleotides: TGTGCCAGCAGCCGAAGCGGGGCAGGACTCAAGCAAGAGACCCAGTACTTC.